The TCR beta chain described here comes from a study of blood T cells in healthy people across ages. Per the germline V gene, CDR1 is KGHDR and CDR2 is SFDVKD. This CDR3 contains 16 residues. The V segment lost 4 bases and the J segment 4 bases; nucleotides outside the gene matches: 7. PCR was performed a second time for about 7 to 11 cycles using a sample-barcoded 5' primer and a J-beta primer mix. The template-switch adaptor, which had 12 random nucleotides, put a tag on each cDNA molecule. TCRdb processed the 5' RACE reads anew with MiXCR; each CDR3 protein has one entry. Here the sample spans over 1.5 million distinct CDR3 sequences, around half being singletons. Concerning this clonotype itself: The antigen is unknown.

Overall study results and limits: Per million T cells, the diversity of TCR beta decreased roughly linearly as age advanced. Long-lived donors exceeded aged donors in naive CD4+ cells and diversity.

The J gene is TRBJ2-1, the V gene TRBV24-1; 9 nucleotides agree with TRBD1. This TCR was sampled from a woman aged 40-49 years in good health. The sample taken for sequencing was blood. CDR3 DNA: TGTGCCACCAGTGAAGAGGGACAGGGTTTGTACAATGAGCAGTTCTTC. This encodes CATSEEGQGLYNEQFF.